Reported below is one T cell receptor beta chain. Its specificity is not known. The source of the sample is a study of T cell responses to AZD1222 COVID-19 vaccine. General study points: Clonal diversity was possibly underestimated; the donors were predominantly white British and more often female. The study found Spike-specific TCR breadth and depth rose after two AZD1222 doses. Regions left unmutated in variants are reportedly the target of nearly half of spike-specific TCRs.

Germline V gene data show CDR1 as SGHAT and CDR2 as FQNNGV. The CDR3 spans 13 residues. V lost 4 bases to trimming and J lost 2 bases, with 5 bases between them. The table came from immunoSEQ multiplex PCR; TCRdb's copy has only in-frame clones and leaves some out. This table has under 150,000 clones, around 91% appearing once. Second doses that came at about 4 or about 12 weeks were put together. The specimen was peripheral blood, collected 28 days after the second AZD1222 dose. The clonotype originates from an adult who received the AZD1222 COVID-19 vaccine. The chain has TRBV11-2 and TRBJ2-2; D uncertain. The CDR3 is CASSYRNTGELFF. DNA for the CDR3: TGTGCCAGCAGCTATAGAAACACCGGGGAGCTGTTTTTT.